The 26 T cell receptor beta chains listed next were all sequenced from one sample in a study of OX40 agonist ivuxolimab in advanced cancers. Only in-frame clones appear in the TCRdb table, and some are missing; sequencing was by immunoSEQ multiplex PCR. Among roughly 65,000 clones listed, about 90% were seen once. The specimen comprised CD4+ or CD8+ T cells sorted from blood, sampled in a trial of the OX40 agonist ivuxolimab. These receptors were obtained from an adult with an advanced solid tumor such as melanoma, head and neck, liver or kidney cancer.

The J gene is TRBJ2-5, the V gene TRBV9, with a possible D match to TRBD1 (5 bases). Trimming removed 0 bases at V and 5 bases at J, with 8 bases between. This CDR3 is 13 amino acids long. Germline V gene sequence: CDR1 SGDLS, CDR2 YYNGEE. CDR3: CASSVGGWETQYF. CDR3 DNA sequence: TGTGCCAGCAGCGTAGGGGGCTGGGAGACCCAGTACTTC. The full variable domain, its missing parts supplied by reference TRBV9 and TRBJ2-5, is DSGVTQTPKHLITATGQRVTLRCSPRSGDLSVYWYQQSLDQGLQFLIQYYNGEERAKGNILERFSAQQFPDLHSELNLSSLELGDSALYFCASSVGGWETQYFGPGTRLLVL.

This sequence joins TRBV11-2 and TRBJ1-1; the D gene is possibly TRBD1 (6 bases). The CDR3 contains 15 residues. V lost 3 bases and J lost 1, with 12 bases in between. Germline values: CDR1 SGHAT, CDR2 FQNNGV. The CDR3 coding sequence is TGTGCCAGCAGCTTTCTCGGGACATCGAACACTGAAGCTTTCTTT. This gives the protein CASSFLGTSNTEAFF. The full variable domain, completed using reference TRBV11-2 and TRBJ1-1, is EAGVAQSPRYKIIEKRQSVAFWCNPISGHATLYWYQQILGQGPKLLIQFQNNGVVDDSQLPKDRFSAERLKGVDSTLKIQPAKLEDSAVYLCASSFLGTSNTEAFFGQGTRLTVV.

J is TRBJ2-7 and V is TRBV6-1; a possible D gene is TRBD1 (6 bases). This CDR3 spans 12 amino acids. Germline assignment: CDR1 MNHNS and CDR2 SASEGT. V was pared by 7 bases and J by 6 bases, with 13 bases between. CDR3 amino acids: CASIRQASEQYF. The CDR3 DNA follows: TGTGCCAGCATCCGACAGGCTTCCGAGCAGTACTTC.

The rearrangement links TRBV7-2 to TRBJ1-1, with 7 bases aligning to TRBD1. The germline V gene has CDR1 SGHTA and CDR2 FQGNSA. Trimming cost V 4 bases and J 1 base; bases outside gene matches: 3. CDR3 size: 14 residues. As DNA, the CDR3 is TGTGCCAGCAGCTACGGGACAGCGAACACTGAAGCTTTCTTT. Protein product: CASSYGTANTEAFF.

This chain connects TRBV6-5 to TRBJ2-4, with D tentatively TRBD1 (6 bases). CDR3 length: 15 amino acids. Trimming left V 6 bases short and J 3 bases short, with 15 bases between. Germline-derived CDR1 and CDR2 are MNHEY and SVGAGI. CDR3 sequence reads: CASRPGAVGKNIQYF. CDR3 in DNA: TGTGCCAGCAGACCAGGGGCAGTGGGCAAAAACATTCAGTACTTC.

The V call is TRBV30, the J call TRBJ2-1, with 9 bases identical to TRBD1. Per the germline V gene, CDR1 is GTSNPN and CDR2 is SVGIG (reference sequence). The CDR3 runs 15 residues. Unmatched junction bases numbered 10, after V lost 4 bases and J lost 6 bases. The chain's CDR3 is CAWKRSGTGSNEQFF. In DNA form, the CDR3 reads TGTGCCTGGAAGCGATCCGGGACAGGGAGCAATGAGCAGTTCTTC.

This rearrangement joins TRBV28 to TRBJ1-5; 9 bases map to TRBD1. The CDR3 is made up of 16 amino acids. Losses at the gene ends were 6 bases for V and 1 base for J; bases not matched to a gene: 7. Per the germline V gene, CDR1 is MDHEN and CDR2 is SYDVKM. CDR3 in DNA: TGTGCCAGCAGCACCACAGGGGGCGGGAGCAATCAGCCCCAGCATTTT. It is translated as CASSTTGGGSNQPQHF.

CDR3 nucleotides: TGTGCCAGCAGAGGCAGGGGGCTCAATCCCGGGGAGCTGTTTTTT. Protein: CASRGRGLNPGELFF. The gene calls are TRBV27 and TRBJ2-2; 8 bases map to TRBD1. The CDR3 sequence is 15 residues long. V shed 6 bases and J 6 bases; nucleotides not matched to a gene: 9. CDR1 and CDR2 from the germline V gene are MNHEY and SMNVEV (reference sequence).

This clone was observed a handful of times. V is TRBV29-1 and J is TRBJ2-2; the D is unclear. From germline, CDR1 is SQVTM and CDR2 ANQGSEA. This CDR3 spans 12 amino acids. Trimming took off 1 base at V and 5 bases at J, with 5 bases between the two ends. The CDR3 here is CSVEGRTGELFF. As DNA, the CDR3 is TGCAGCGTTGAAGGAAGGACCGGGGAGCTGTTTTTT.

This chain connects TRBV25-1 to TRBJ2-2, with TRBD1 identical over 9 bases. Germline V gene sequence: CDR1 MGHDK, CDR2 SYGVNS. The CDR3 consists of 18 residues. Losses at the gene ends were 4 bases for V and 2 bases for J; bases not matched to a gene: 11. As DNA, the CDR3 is TGTGCCAGCAGTGCGCCTATGGGACAGGGACTTAACACCGGGGAGCTGTTTTTT. It codes for CASSAPMGQGLNTGELFF. Combining the CDR3 with reference TRBV25-1 and TRBJ2-2 gives the whole variable domain EADIYQTPRYLVIGTGKKITLECSQTMGHDKMYWYQQDPGMELHLIHYSYGVNSTEKGDLSSESTVSRIRTEHFPLTLESARPSHTSQYLCASSAPMGQGLNTGELFFGEGSRLTVL.

V usage is TRBV4-2 and J usage is TRBJ1-2; D is undetermined. The germline V and J ends were trimmed by 1 base and 4 bases, with 4 bases remaining between them. CDR3 length equals 12 residues. CDR1 and CDR2 (germline): LGHNA, YNFKEQ. Written as DNA, the CDR3 is TGTGCCAGCAGCCAAGCTGTCTATGGCTACACCTTC. Protein: CASSQAVYGYTF.

The genes are TRBV5-1 and TRBJ2-7; a possible D gene is TRBD2 (5 bases). The CDR3 consists of 14 residues. Trimming removed 4 bases at V and 5 bases at J, with 16 bases between. Per germline, CDR1 SGHRS and CDR2 YFSETQ. The CDR3 DNA reads TGCGCCAGCAGCCTCTTGAGTAGCGCGAACGAGCAGTACTTC. Protein product: CASSLLSSANEQYF.

This clone occurred a few times. CDR3 sequence reads: CASSYMDNEQFF. CDR3 in DNA: TGTGCCAGCAGTTACATGGACAATGAGCAGTTCTTC. The rearrangement uses TRBV6-6 and TRBJ2-1; D unresolved. V lost 2 bases and J lost 5, with 4 bases in between. The CDR3 length is 12 residues. Germline V gives CDR1 MNHNY, CDR2 SVGAGI (reference sequence).

The chain combines TRBV11-3 with TRBJ1-1; D might be TRBD1 (5 bases). The CDR3 runs to 14 residues. Germline CDR1 and CDR2: SGHNT and YENEEA. Trimming left V 7 bases short and J 3 bases short, with 15 bases between. CDR3 DNA sequence: TGTGCCAGCACGGGAAGGGACCCCTACACTGAAGCTTTCTTT. This encodes CASTGRDPYTEAFF.

The chain is built from TRBV7-2 and TRBJ2-1; possible D gene TRBD2, 6 bases. CDR3 size: 15 residues. Trimming pared 0 bases from V and 2 bases from J, leaving 8 bases between. Germline V gene data show CDR1 as SGHTA and CDR2 as FQGNSA. This chain's CDR3 is CASSLAAGPYNEQFF. The CDR3 DNA reads as TGTGCCAGCAGCTTAGCTGCGGGGCCCTACAATGAGCAGTTCTTC.

The genes are TRBV5-1 and TRBJ2-2; possible D gene TRBD1, 6 bases. Germline assignment: CDR1 SGHRS and CDR2 YFSETQ. The CDR3 loop spans 14 amino acids. V was shortened by 5 bases and J by 0 bases, with 8 bases between the two germline ends. The CDR3 DNA reads as TGCGCCAGCAGGGGGGCCTCGAACACCGGGGAGCTGTTTTTT. It encodes CASRGASNTGELFF. The whole variable domain, filled in from reference TRBV5-1 and TRBJ2-2, reads KAGVTQTPRYLIKTRGQQVTLSCSPISGHRSVSWYQQTPGQGLQFLFEYFSETQRNKGNFPGRFSGRQFSNSRSEMNVSTLELGDSALYLCASRGASNTGELFFGEGSRLTVL.

The chain uses TRBV28 and TRBJ1-3; D remains unclear. Deletions cut 6 bases from V and 3 bases from J, with 9 bases between. Germline CDR1 is MDHEN and CDR2 is SYDVKM. The length of the CDR3 is 13 residues. The CDR3 nucleotides are TGTGCCAGCAGAGGAACCCATGGAAACACCATATATTTT. Protein product: CASRGTHGNTIYF.

This clone has a handful of counts. The chain combines TRBV30 with TRBJ1-1; D gene unclear. The CDR3 sequence is 14 residues long. Trimming took off 0 bases at V and 3 bases at J, with 11 bases between the two ends. Germline-derived CDR1 and CDR2 are GTSNPN and SVGIG (reference sequence). CDR3 region: CAWSVRLGDTEAFF. CDR3 nucleotides: TGTGCCTGGAGTGTACGGCTGGGAGACACTGAAGCTTTCTTT. Based on the CDR3 plus reference TRBV30 and TRBJ1-1, the full variable domain is SQTIHQWPATLVQPVGSPLSLECTVEGTSNPNLYWYRQAAGRGLQLLFYSVGIGQISSEVPQNLSASRPQDRQFILSSKKLLLSDSGFYLCAWSVRLGDTEAFFGQGTRLTVV.

This chain connects TRBV18 to TRBJ1-1; TRBD1 matches 7 bases. Germline trimming cut 7 bases from V and 5 bases from J; bases unmatched to any gene: 7. The CDR3 runs 13 residues. Germline CDR1 is KGHSH and CDR2 is LQKENI. This CDR3 reads CASLQGQATEAFF. The CDR3 nucleotides read TGTGCCAGCTTACAGGGGCAAGCGACTGAAGCTTTCTTT.

V usage is TRBV21-1 and J usage is TRBJ1-1; the table's D call TRBD1 went unverified against the DNA. TRBV21-1 is given as a pseudogene. The CDR3 consists of 14 residues. The CDR3 reads CASSKGHTNTEAFF. The DNA of the CDR3 is TGTGCCAGCAGCAAGGGACACACGAACACTGAAGCTTTCTTT.

This chain uses TRBV7-2 with TRBJ2-6; D uncertain. V dropped 1 base and J dropped 2 bases, with 6 bases sitting between them. The CDR3 has 15 residues. Germline V CDR1 and CDR2: SGHTA, FQGNSA. The CDR3 region has the DNA TGTGCCAGCAGCTTAGGGAGTACTGGGGCCAACGTCCTGACTTTC. This gives the protein CASSLGSTGANVLTF.

This chain uses TRBV6-1 with TRBJ2-3; TRBD1 matches at 7 bases. Trimming at V came to 6 bases and at J to 5 bases, leaving 2 bases not matched to a gene. This CDR3 has 12 amino acids. Per germline, CDR1 MNHNS and CDR2 SASEGT. The CDR3 DNA reads as TGTGCCAGCAGAGGGGGCGGAGATACGCAGTATTTT. Translating gives CASRGGGDTQYF.

V gene TRBV7-2 combines with J gene TRBJ2-3; a possible D gene is TRBD2 (6 bases). The length of the CDR3 is 15 residues. V lost 0 bases and J 1 base, leaving 8 bases between the germline ends. CDR1 and CDR2 from the germline V gene are SGHTA and FQGNSA. The CDR3: CASSLASGRTDTQYF. CDR3 bases: TGTGCCAGCAGCTTAGCTAGCGGTCGCACAGATACGCAGTATTTT.

Comments on this clone: At one end the junction does not follow the germline gene, possibly because of a read error. This rearrangement joins TRBV10-3 to TRBJ1-1; D is unclear. The CDR3 is made up of 13 amino acids. The germline V gene has CDR1 ENHRY and CDR2 SYGVKD. The CDR3 protein is CTISRAGSDSASF. CDR3 DNA: TGTACCATCAGTCGGGCCGGAAGCGATTCAGCCTCCTTT.

The chain has TRBV5-4 and TRBJ1-4; D perhaps matches TRBD1 (5 bases). This CDR3 is 14 amino acids long. Trimming stripped 2 bases from V and 3 bases from J, with 8 bases between. Germline values: CDR1 SGHNT, CDR2 YYREEE (reference sequence). CDR3 in amino acids: CASSLGGANEKLFF. CDR3 DNA: TGTGCCAGCAGCTTAGGAGGGGCTAATGAAAAACTGTTTTTT. Together with reference TRBV5-4 and TRBJ1-4, the CDR3 gives the full variable domain: ETGVTQSPTHLIKTRGQQVTLRCSSQSGHNTVSWYQQALGQGPQFIFQYYREEENGRGNFPPRFSGLQFPNYSSELNVNALELDDSALYLCASSLGGANEKLFFGSGTQLSVL.

This chain joins TRBV25-1 and TRBJ1-4; D unclear. This CDR3 is built from 11 residues. Trimming stripped 4 bases from V and 7 bases from J, with 4 bases between. Germline lookup yields CDR1 MGHDK and CDR2 SYGVNS. The chain's CDR3 is CASSVSEKLFF. Here the CDR3 DNA reads TGTGCCAGCAGTGTTAGTGAAAAACTGTTTTTT.